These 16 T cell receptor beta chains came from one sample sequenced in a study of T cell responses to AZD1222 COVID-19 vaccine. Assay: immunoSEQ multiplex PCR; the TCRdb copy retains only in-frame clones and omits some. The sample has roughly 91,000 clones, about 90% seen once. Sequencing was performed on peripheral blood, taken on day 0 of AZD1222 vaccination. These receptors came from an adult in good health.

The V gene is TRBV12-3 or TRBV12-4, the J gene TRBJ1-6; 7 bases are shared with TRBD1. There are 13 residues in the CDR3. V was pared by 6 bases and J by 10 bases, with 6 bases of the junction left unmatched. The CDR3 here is CASSLQGNSPLHF. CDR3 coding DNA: TGTGCCAGCAGCCTACAGGGGAACTCACCCCTCCACTTT.

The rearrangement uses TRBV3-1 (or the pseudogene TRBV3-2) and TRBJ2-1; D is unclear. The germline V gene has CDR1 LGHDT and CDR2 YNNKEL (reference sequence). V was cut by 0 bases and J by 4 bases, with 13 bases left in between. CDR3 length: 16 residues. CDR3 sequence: CASSQESGGNYNEQFF. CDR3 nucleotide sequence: TGTGCCAGCAGCCAAGAGTCTGGTGGCAATTACAATGAGCAGTTCTTC.

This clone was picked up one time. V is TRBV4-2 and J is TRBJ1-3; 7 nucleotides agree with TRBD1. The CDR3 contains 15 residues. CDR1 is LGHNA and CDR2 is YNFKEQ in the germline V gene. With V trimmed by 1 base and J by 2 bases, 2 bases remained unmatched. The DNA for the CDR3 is TGTGCCAGCAGCCAAGTAACAGGGGCTGGAAACACCATATATTTT. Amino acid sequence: CASSQVTGAGNTIYF.

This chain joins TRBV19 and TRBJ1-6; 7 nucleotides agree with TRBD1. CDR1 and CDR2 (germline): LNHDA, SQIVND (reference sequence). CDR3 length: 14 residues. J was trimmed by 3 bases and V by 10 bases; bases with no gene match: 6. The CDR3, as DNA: TGTGCCACTTACCCAGGGGGCTATAATTCACCCCTCCACTTT. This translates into CATYPGGYNSPLHF.

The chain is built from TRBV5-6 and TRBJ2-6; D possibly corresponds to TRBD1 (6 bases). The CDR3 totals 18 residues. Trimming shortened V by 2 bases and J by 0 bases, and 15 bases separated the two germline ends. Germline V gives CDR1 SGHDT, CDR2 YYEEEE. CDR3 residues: CASSLPLDRLSGANVLTF. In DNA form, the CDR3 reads TGTGCCAGCAGCTTACCTCTAGACAGGCTCTCTGGGGCCAACGTCCTGACTTTC.

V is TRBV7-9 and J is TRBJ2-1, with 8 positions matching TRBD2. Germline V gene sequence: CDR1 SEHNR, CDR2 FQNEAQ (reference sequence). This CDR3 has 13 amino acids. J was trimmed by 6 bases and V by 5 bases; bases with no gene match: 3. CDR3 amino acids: CASSRTSLNEQFF. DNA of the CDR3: TGTGCCAGCAGCCGGACTAGCCTCAATGAGCAGTTCTTC.

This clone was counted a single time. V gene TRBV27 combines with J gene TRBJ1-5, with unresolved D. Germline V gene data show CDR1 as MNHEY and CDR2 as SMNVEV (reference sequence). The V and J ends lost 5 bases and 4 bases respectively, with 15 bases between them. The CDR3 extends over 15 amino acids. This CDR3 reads CASSPHLSANQPQHF. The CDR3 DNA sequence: TGTGCCAGCAGTCCACATCTGTCGGCTAATCAGCCCCAGCATTTT.

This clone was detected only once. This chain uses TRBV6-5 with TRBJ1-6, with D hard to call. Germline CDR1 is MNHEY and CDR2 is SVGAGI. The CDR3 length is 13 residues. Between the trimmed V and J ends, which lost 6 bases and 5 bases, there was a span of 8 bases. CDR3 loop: CASREGNNSPLHF. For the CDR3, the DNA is TGTGCCAGCAGGGAGGGCAATAATTCACCCCTCCACTTT.

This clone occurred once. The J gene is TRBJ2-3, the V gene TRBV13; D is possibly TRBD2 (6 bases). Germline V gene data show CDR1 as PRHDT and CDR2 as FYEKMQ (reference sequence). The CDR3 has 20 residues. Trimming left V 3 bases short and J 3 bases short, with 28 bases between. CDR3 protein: CASSLEGTYELQIRTDTQYF. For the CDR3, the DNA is TGTGCCAGCAGCTTGGAGGGGACTTACGAACTTCAAATAAGAACAGATACGCAGTATTTT.

The CDR3: CASSLCGLKAQPQHF. The CDR3 DNA reads as TGTGCCAGCAGCCTTTGCGGACTTAAGGCTCAGCCCCAGCATTTT. V is TRBV3-1 (or the pseudogene TRBV3-2) and J is TRBJ1-5; D not resolved. V lost 4 bases and J 6 bases, leaving 16 bases between the germline ends. CDR3 length: 15 residues. Germline assignment: CDR1 LGHDT and CDR2 YNNKEL (reference sequence).

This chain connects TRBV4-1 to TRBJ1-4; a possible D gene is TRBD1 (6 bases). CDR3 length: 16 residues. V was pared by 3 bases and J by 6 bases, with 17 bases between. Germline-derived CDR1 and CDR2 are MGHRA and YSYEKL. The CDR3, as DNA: TGCGCCAGCAGCCAGGGCGGAGGGGGGGGTGATGAAAAACTGTTTTTT. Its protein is CASSQGGGGGDEKLFF.

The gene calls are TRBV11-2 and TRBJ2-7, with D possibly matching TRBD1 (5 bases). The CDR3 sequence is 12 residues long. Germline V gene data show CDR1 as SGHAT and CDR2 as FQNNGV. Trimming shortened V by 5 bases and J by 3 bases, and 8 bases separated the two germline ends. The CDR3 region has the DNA TGTGCCAGCAGCGATCAGGGCTACGAGCAGTACGTC. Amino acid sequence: CASSDQGYEQYV.

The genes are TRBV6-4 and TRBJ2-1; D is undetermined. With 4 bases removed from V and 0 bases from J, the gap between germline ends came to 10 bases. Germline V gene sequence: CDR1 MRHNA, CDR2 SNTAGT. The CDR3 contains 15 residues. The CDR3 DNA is TGTGCCAGCAGTGGAGGCGATAGCTCCTACAATGAGCAGTTCTTC. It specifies CASSGGDSSYNEQFF.

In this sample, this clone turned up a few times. CDR3 sequence (DNA): TGTGCCAGCAGCCCAACCAGGAAGGGGGGGAACGGGGAGCTGTTTTTT. Protein sequence: CASSPTRKGGNGELFF. The chain joins TRBV13 to TRBJ2-2, with D possibly being TRBD2 (7 bases). Germline assignment: CDR1 PRHDT and CDR2 FYEKMQ (reference sequence). Trimming stripped 5 bases from V and 7 bases from J, with 20 bases between. The CDR3 is 16 residues long.

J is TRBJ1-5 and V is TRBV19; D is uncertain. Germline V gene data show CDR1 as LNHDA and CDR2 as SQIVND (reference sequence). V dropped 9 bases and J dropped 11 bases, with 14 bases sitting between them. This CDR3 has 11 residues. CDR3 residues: CASGGEAAQHF. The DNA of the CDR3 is TGTGCCAGCGGCGGCGAAGCGGCCCAGCATTTT. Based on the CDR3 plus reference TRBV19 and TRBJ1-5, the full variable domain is DGGITQSPKYLFRKEGQNVTLSCEQNLNHDAMYWYRQDPGQGLRLIYYSQIVNDFQKGDIAEGYSVSREKKESFPLTVTSAQKNPTAFYLCASGGEAAQHFGDGTRLSIL.

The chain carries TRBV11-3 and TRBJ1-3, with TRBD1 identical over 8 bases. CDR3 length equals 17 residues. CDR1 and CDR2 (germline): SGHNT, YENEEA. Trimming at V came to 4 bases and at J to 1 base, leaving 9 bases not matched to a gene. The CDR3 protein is CASSSTDRARSGNTIYF. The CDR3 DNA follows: TGTGCCAGCAGCTCCACGGACAGGGCGCGGTCTGGAAACACCATATATTTT.